Each of the 14 T cell receptor beta chains below was sequenced from the same sample in a study of CXCR3-negative and CXCR3-positive naive CD8 T cells (dated by TCRdb to between 2018 and 2021). The reads were generated on a NextSeq 550. The Human TCR Profiling Kit (MiLaboratory) was used to prepare UMI-labeled 5' RACE TRB cDNA libraries. TCRdb reanalyzed the reads, keeping one entry per CDR3 protein sequence and omitting DNA. In this sample's table one finds some 6,000 distinct CDR3 sequences. The top ten hold around 2% of the sample. Sample: naive CXCR3- CD8+ T cells from blood. Interpreted using the paper, the cell subset or site label stands for: CD45RO-CCR7+CD27+CD95- naive CD8+ T cells lacking CXCR3 (TNR3-). Source of these receptors: a human donor in good health. Some clones in this sample may be carry-over from other donors' samples.

This sequence joins TRBV7-9 and TRBJ2-1; the TRBD1 assignment by TCRdb is unverifiable without DNA. Germline loops: CDR1 SEHNR, CDR2 FQNEAQ (reference sequence). This CDR3 spans 14 amino acids. The chain's CDR3 is CASSSSGTYNEQFF.

According to its frequency, this clonotype is medium-sized (0.01 to 0.1%). CDR3 region: CASSPLAHNEQFF. The chain uses TRBV2 and TRBJ2-1; TCRdb's D call of TRBD1 is untestable without DNA. The CDR3 spans 13 residues. CDR1 and CDR2 (germline): SNHLY, FYNNEI.

The rearrangement uses TRBV7-3 and TRBJ1-5. The CDR3 runs 16 residues. Germline loops: CDR1 SGHTA, CDR2 FQGTGA. Here the CDR3 reads CASSLTGLLGDQPQHF.

J is TRBJ1-2 and V is TRBV12-3 or TRBV12-4. The length of the CDR3 is 13 residues. The CDR3 spells CASSLAIRYGYTF.

This clonotype ranks as medium-sized (0.01 to 0.1%) in terms of frequency. This chain uses TRBV19 with TRBJ2-2. The germline CDR1 and CDR2 sequences are LNHDA and SQIVND (reference sequence). The CDR3 consists of 15 residues. CDR3 residues: CASSFYTANTGELFF.

This clonotype counts as medium-sized by frequency. The gene calls are TRBV7-2 and TRBJ2-7. Looked up from germline, CDR1 is SGHTA and CDR2 is FQGNSA. The CDR3 is 15 residues long. Here the CDR3 reads CASTFSGRAFYEQYF.

V usage is TRBV29-1 and J usage is TRBJ2-3; the D call from TCRdb, TRBD2, cannot be confirmed without DNA. Looked up from germline, CDR1 is SQVTM and CDR2 is ANQGSEA. The CDR3 is made up of 15 amino acids. This CDR3 is CSVHSPGGSPDTQYF.

The chain joins TRBV25-1 to TRBJ2-3; lacking DNA, the TRBD2 call made by TCRdb goes unchecked. The CDR3 contains 16 residues. Germline CDR1 MGHDK, CDR2 SYGVNS. The CDR3 loop is CASSEYWETKTDTQYF.

This clonotype ranks as medium-sized in terms of frequency. The V gene is TRBV7-2, the J gene TRBJ2-7. CDR3 size: 14 residues. Germline V gene data show CDR1 as SGHTA and CDR2 as FQGNSA. CDR3 amino acids: CASSLDLGSWEQYF.

J is TRBJ2-1 and V is TRBV29-1; the TRBD1 assignment by TCRdb is unverifiable without DNA. Germline-derived CDR1 and CDR2 are SQVTM and ANQGSEA. The CDR3 is 16 amino acids. The CDR3 loop reads CSATGDRDTTYNEQFF.

This sequence joins TRBV6-2 or TRBV6-3 and TRBJ2-7; TCRdb reports TRBD1, a call that lacks DNA to check it against. The CDR3 has 13 residues. The germline V gene has CDR1 MNHEY and CDR2 SVGEGT. CDR3 loop: CASKGQPDYEQYF.

Considering frequency, this clonotype is medium-sized. The chain is built from TRBV7-2 and TRBJ2-3. CDR1 is SGHTA and CDR2 is FQGNSA in the germline V gene. The CDR3 spans 13 residues. This CDR3 reads CASSLHPVDTQYF.

Considering frequency, this clonotype is medium-sized. This rearrangement joins TRBV7-9 to TRBJ2-3. The germline V gene has CDR1 SEHNR and CDR2 FQNEAQ (reference sequence). This CDR3 contains 14 residues. CDR3 in amino acids: CASSPDGDPDTQYF.

This clonotype counts as medium-sized by frequency. The chain combines TRBV3-2 with TRBJ2-1; TCRdb's D call of TRBD1 is untestable without DNA. TRBV3-2 is a recognized pseudogene. This CDR3 has 14 amino acids. The CDR3 loop is CASSQDWAGGEQFF.